Listed here are 27 T cell receptor beta chains from one sample, sequenced in a study of T cell responses to AZD1222 COVID-19 vaccine. Method: immunoSEQ multiplex PCR; TCRdb's copy keeps in-frame clones and lacks some. The profile covers approximately 140,000 clones, with just over 90% appearing a single time and 2.5% to 3% taken by the ten largest. The specimen was peripheral blood, collected on day 0 of MenACWY control vaccination. The receptors were gathered from an adult in good health.

The chain carries TRBV10-3 and TRBJ2-5; a weak D match, TRBD2 (5 bases). V was clipped by 6 bases and J by 2 bases, with 10 bases between them. The CDR3 sequence is 13 residues long. The germline V gene encodes CDR1 ENHRY and CDR2 SYGVKD. The chain's CDR3 is CAIRPSGQETQYF. In DNA form, the CDR3 reads TGTGCCATCAGGCCCTCGGGGCAAGAGACCCAGTACTTC.

The CDR3 DNA is TGTGCCGGAAAAGAGACAGGGGAGGGTAGGGAGCTGTTTTTT. Its translation: CAGKETGEGRELFF. This chain connects TRBV28 to TRBJ2-2, with D possibly being TRBD1 (8 bases). V was shortened by 11 bases and J by 9 bases, with 22 bases between the two germline ends. The CDR3 covers 14 residues. Per germline, CDR1 MDHEN and CDR2 SYDVKM.

This chain joins TRBV19 and TRBJ1-4; maybe TRBD1 (5 bases). The CDR3 consists of 15 residues. Trimming cost V 4 bases and J 7 bases, with 16 bases left between them. CDR1 is LNHDA and CDR2 is SQIVND in the germline V gene (reference sequence). In DNA form, the CDR3 reads TGTGCCAGTAGTAGCGTAACCGGGACGACTGAAAAACTGTTTTTT. Protein product: CASSSVTGTTEKLFF.

The chain joins TRBV27 to TRBJ2-2; D unclear. CDR1 and CDR2 (germline): MNHEY, SMNVEV (reference sequence). This CDR3 has 15 amino acids. Trimming cost V 2 bases and J 11 bases, with 18 bases left between them. CDR3 in DNA: TGTGCCAGCAGTTTAACCGGCCTCATGGGGAAAGAGCTGTTTTTT. As protein: CASSLTGLMGKELFF.

V is TRBV5-4 and J is TRBJ1-3, with 7 bases that match TRBD1. Trimming took 6 bases from V and 0 from J; bases not matched to a gene: 3. This CDR3 has 14 amino acids. In germline, CDR1 is SGHNT, CDR2 YYREEE (reference sequence). The CDR3 loop reads CASNQGGSGNTIYF. CDR3 bases: TGTGCCAGCAACCAGGGGGGCTCTGGAAACACCATATATTTT. Variable domain in full (rest from reference TRBV5-4 and TRBJ1-3): ETGVTQSPTHLIKTRGQQVTLRCSSQSGHNTVSWYQQALGQGPQFIFQYYREEENGRGNFPPRFSGLQFPNYSSELNVNALELDDSALYLCASNQGGSGNTIYFGEGSWLTVV.

The V call is TRBV6-6, the J call TRBJ1-1; 7 bases fit TRBD1. Germline CDR1 MNHNY, CDR2 SVGAGI (reference sequence). After removal of 6 bases from V and 11 bases from J, the junction contained 6 bases not matched to a gene. The CDR3 has 11 amino acids. In DNA, the CDR3 is TGTGCCAGCAGCCCGGGGGGACAGGCTTTCTTT. Protein sequence: CASSPGGQAFF.

The chain couples TRBV12-5 to TRBJ1-1; TRBD1 might be the D (5 bases). The CDR3 spans 12 residues. The germline V gene has CDR1 LGHNT and CDR2 FRNRAP. V shed 4 bases and J shed 7 bases, with 10 bases lying between them. Written as DNA, the CDR3 is TGTGCTAGTGGTTCACCCCAGGGTGAAGCTTTCTTT. Translated: CASGSPQGEAFF.

V is TRBV30 and J is TRBJ2-7; D ambiguous. Looked up from germline, CDR1 is GTSNPN and CDR2 is SVGIG (reference sequence). The germline V and J ends were trimmed by 3 bases and 3 bases, with 6 bases remaining between them. This CDR3 has 11 amino acids. The CDR3 sequence: CAWRESYEQYF. DNA of the CDR3: TGTGCCTGGAGGGAAAGCTACGAGCAGTACTTC.

The chain carries TRBV19 and TRBJ2-1; D could derive from TRBD1 or TRBD2 (6 bases each). This CDR3 has 15 amino acids. V lost 3 bases to trimming and J lost 5 bases, with 14 bases between them. Per germline, CDR1 LNHDA and CDR2 SQIVND (reference sequence). CDR3: CASSILQGGNNEQFF. CDR3 DNA: TGTGCCAGTAGTATTTTACAGGGAGGAAACAATGAGCAGTTCTTC.

V is TRBV5-5 and J is TRBJ1-3; no clear D gene. The CDR3 spans 15 residues. Germline V gene data show CDR1 as SGHKS and CDR2 as YYEKEE (reference sequence). Deletions cut 4 bases from V and 1 base from J, with 12 bases between. The CDR3 loop is CASSHYTISGNTIYF. In DNA form, the CDR3 reads TGTGCCAGCAGCCATTACACCATTTCTGGAAACACCATATATTTT. Full variable domain (rest looked up from reference TRBV5-5 and TRBJ1-3): DAGVTQSPTHLIKTRGQQVTLRCSPISGHKSVSWYQQVLGQGPQFIFQYYEKEERGRGNFPDRFSARQFPNYSSELNVNALLLGDSALYLCASSHYTISGNTIYFGEGSWLTVV.

The chain joins TRBV11-2 to TRBJ2-7; D is tentatively TRBD1 or TRBD2 (5 bases each). Germline CDR1 reads SGHAT; CDR2 reads FQNNGV. V was cut by 2 bases and J by 2 bases, with 7 bases left in between. The CDR3 totals 13 residues. In DNA, the CDR3 is TGTGCCAGCAGCTTATTGGGGGCCTACGAGCAGTACTTC. Protein product: CASSLLGAYEQYF. Complete variable domain (other parts from reference TRBV11-2 and TRBJ2-7): EAGVAQSPRYKIIEKRQSVAFWCNPISGHATLYWYQQILGQGPKLLIQFQNNGVVDDSQLPKDRFSAERLKGVDSTLKIQPAKLEDSAVYLCASSLLGAYEQYFGPGTRLTVT.

V usage is TRBV4-2 and J usage is TRBJ2-7; D might be TRBD1 (6 bases). The CDR3 is 13 amino acids. The V gene's germline CDR1 is LGHNA and CDR2 YNFKEQ. V lost 5 bases to trimming and J lost 2 bases, with 10 bases between them. For the CDR3, the DNA is TGTGCCAGCAGCGTTGGGACAACCTACGAGCAGTACTTC. Its translation: CASSVGTTYEQYF.

CDR3 nucleotides: TGTGCCAGCAGCCCCCGTGGTGACCTCTCTGGAAACACCATATATTTT. It specifies CASSPRGDLSGNTIYF. The chain recombines TRBV7-9 with TRBJ1-3; D not resolved. The CDR3 is 16 amino acids. Trimming took off 5 bases at V and 0 bases at J, with 14 bases between the two ends. Germline CDR1 reads SEHNR; CDR2 reads FQNEAQ (reference sequence).

This chain links TRBV27 with TRBJ2-2; TRBD1 agrees at 7 bases. Germline values: CDR1 MNHEY, CDR2 SMNVEV (reference sequence). This CDR3 has 13 residues. J was trimmed by 7 bases and V by 6 bases; bases with no gene match: 5. Written as DNA, the CDR3 is TGTGCCAGCAGACCAACAGGGGTCGGGGAGCTGTTTTTT. It specifies CASRPTGVGELFF.

The CDR3 loop reads CASSPVLEANYGYTF. The DNA for the CDR3 is TGTGCCAGCAGCCCCGTGCTAGAAGCTAACTATGGCTACACCTTC. The chain carries TRBV7-9 and TRBJ1-2; D is unclear. Per the germline V gene, CDR1 is SEHNR and CDR2 is FQNEAQ (reference sequence). Between the trimmed V and J ends, which lost 5 bases and 0 bases, there was a span of 13 bases. The CDR3 sequence is 15 residues long. The variable domain in full, with the rest retrieved from reference TRBV7-9 and TRBJ1-2, is DTGVSQNPRHKITKRGQNVTFRCDPISEHNRLYWYRQTLGQGPEFLTYFQNEAQLEKSRLLSDRFSAERPKGSFSTLEIQRTEQGDSAMYLCASSPVLEANYGYTFGSGTRLTVV.

The chain recombines TRBV27 with TRBJ1-1; possibly TRBD1 for D (6 bases). Germline V gene sequence: CDR1 MNHEY, CDR2 SMNVEV (reference sequence). This CDR3 has 12 residues. The V end was cut by 8 bases, the J end by 7 bases, with 14 bases between. CDR3 nucleotides: TGTGCCAGCGGAGGGGGAGGGATTGAAGCTTTCTTT. Translated, it gives CASGGGGIEAFF.

The chain combines TRBV6-5 with TRBJ1-2; 7 nucleotides match TRBD1. Germline assignment: CDR1 MNHEY and CDR2 SVGAGI. V shed 6 bases, J shed 4 bases, and the junction held 8 bases outside the gene matches. The CDR3 loop spans 14 amino acids. The CDR3 DNA is TGTGCCAGCAGGCAAGGGACAGAATTCTATGGCTACACCTTC. This gives the protein CASRQGTEFYGYTF.

This chain uses TRBV5-8 with TRBJ1-5; D may be TRBD1 (6 bases). Germline V CDR1 and CDR2: SGHTS, YDEGEE. CDR3 length equals 16 residues. Between the trimmed V and J ends, which lost 4 bases and 5 bases, there was a span of 19 bases. The CDR3 reads CASSPRGTLRDQPQHF. The CDR3 DNA reads TGTGCCAGCAGCCCTAGGGGGACCCTACGAGATCAGCCCCAGCATTTT. Using reference TRBV5-8 and TRBJ1-5 for the parts outside the CDR3, the full variable domain is EAGVTQSPTHLIKTRGQQATLRCSPISGHTSVYWYQQALGLGLQFLLWYDEGEERNRGNFPPRFSGRQFPNYSSELNVNALELEDSALYLCASSPRGTLRDQPQHFGDGTRLSIL.

The chain joins TRBV30 to TRBJ1-3; D remains ambiguous. The CDR3 covers 12 residues. The V end lost 6 bases, the J end lost 1 base, and 7 bases lay between the germline ends. CDR1 and CDR2 (germline): GTSNPN, SVGIG (reference sequence). The CDR3 spells CACLTSGNTIYF. For the CDR3, the DNA is TGTGCCTGTCTAACGTCTGGAAACACCATATATTTT.

This clone was detected only once. The chain employs TRBV9 and TRBJ1-1; D perhaps matches TRBD1 (6 bases). This CDR3 is built from 15 residues. The V end lost 3 bases, the J end lost 4 bases, and 16 bases lay between the germline ends. Germline V gene sequence: CDR1 SGDLS, CDR2 YYNGEE. CDR3 amino acids: CASSDGLQGSTEAFF. In nucleotides, the CDR3 is TGTGCCAGCAGCGACGGCTTACAGGGAAGCACTGAAGCTTTCTTT. Full variable domain (remainder filled in from reference TRBV9 and TRBJ1-1): DSGVTQTPKHLITATGQRVTLRCSPRSGDLSVYWYQQSLDQGLQFLIQYYNGEERAKGNILERFSAQQFPDLHSELNLSSLELGDSALYFCASSDGLQGSTEAFFGQGTRLTVV.

The chain employs TRBV9 and TRBJ2-7; 13 bases agree with TRBD2. From germline, CDR1 is SGDLS and CDR2 YYNGEE. The CDR3 runs to 17 residues. J gave up 5 bases and V 3 bases, and 11 bases lay outside the gene matches. CDR3 coding DNA: TGTGCCAGCAGCGGAGGACTAGCGGGAGAACACACGGACGAGCAGTACTTC. Residues: CASSGGLAGEHTDEQYF.

The chain combines TRBV7-2 with TRBJ2-7; D possibly corresponds to TRBD1 (7 bases). Germline V gene lookup returns CDR1 SGHTA and CDR2 FQGNSA. V dropped 4 bases and J dropped 4 bases, with 14 bases sitting between them. The CDR3 is 14 residues long. CDR3 DNA: TGTGCCAGCAGCTCTCAGGGGGGCGGGTACGAGCAGTACTTC. Amino acids: CASSSQGGGYEQYF. The full variable domain, completed using reference TRBV7-2 and TRBJ2-7, is GAGVSQSPSNKVTEKGKDVELRCDPISGHTALYWYRQSLGQGLEFLIYFQGNSAPDKSGLPSDRFSAERTGGSVSTLTIQRTQQEDSAVYLCASSSQGGGYEQYFGPGTRLTVT.

The chain employs TRBV7-2 and TRBJ2-2; 7 positions agree with TRBD2. Germline CDR1 reads SGHTA; CDR2 reads FQGNSA. V gave up 0 bases and J gave up 7 bases; unmatched junction bases: 14. The CDR3 has 18 amino acids. CDR3 region: CASSLAPGGGRGIGELFF. The DNA for the CDR3 is TGTGCCAGCAGCTTAGCGCCGGGTGGCGGGAGAGGTATCGGGGAGCTGTTTTTT.

This chain joins TRBV6-1 and TRBJ1-1; 12 nucleotides match TRBD1. This CDR3 has 17 amino acids. The J segment lost 6 bases and the V segment lost 2 bases, leaving 10 bases of the junction unmatched. The V gene's germline CDR1 is MNHNS and CDR2 SASEGT. The CDR3 bases are TGTGCCAGCAGTGAACACGTATGGGGACAGGGGGCTTCTGAAGCTTTCTTT. Translated, it gives CASSEHVWGQGASEAFF.

The rearrangement uses TRBV7-8 and TRBJ1-5, with D hard to call. V was trimmed by 5 bases and J by 4 bases, leaving 15 bases between them. The CDR3 runs 15 residues. Germline V lookup: CDR1 SGHVS, CDR2 FQNEAQ. CDR3 loop: CASSLLSRENQPQHF. The CDR3 bases are TGTGCCAGCAGCCTACTCAGCCGTGAAAATCAGCCCCAGCATTTT.

CDR3 in DNA: TGTGCCAGTAGTAGACCGACCCTCACCGTGGGCTACACCTTC. It yields the protein CASSRPTLTVGYTF. This sequence joins TRBV19 and TRBJ1-2; no definite D call. The germline V and J ends were trimmed by 4 bases and 8 bases, with 17 bases remaining between them. CDR1 and CDR2 from the germline V gene are LNHDA and SQIVND (reference sequence). The CDR3 is 14 residues long.

This rearrangement joins TRBV24-1 to TRBJ2-7; 10 bases align to TRBD1. The CDR3 is made up of 17 amino acids. The germline V gene encodes CDR1 KGHDR and CDR2 SFDVKD. The V gene end was trimmed by 1 base and the J gene end by 3 bases; junction bases not matched to a gene: 8. CDR3 DNA sequence: TGTGCCACCAGTGATTTACTCCGACAGGGGGCTATCTACGAGCAGTACTTC. As protein: CATSDLLRQGAIYEQYF.